A selection of T cell receptor beta chains follows, all from one sample in a study of CDR3 diversity in severe acne. TCRdb reprocessed the PCR reads with MiXCR, giving one entry per CDR3 protein. The sample contains approximately 90,000 distinct CDR3 sequences, about 53% of which appear only once. Sequencing used blood. The origin of the receptors is a male donor with severe acne vulgaris. Both conserved end residues are part of each CDR3. The order of the fields is D gene, J gene, clone size, V gene, CDR3 protein, CDR3 DNA. The D gene is left open where the match is weak. Some rows mark clone size as missing; the rest say once, few, many or name a class of expanded clone.

>.|TRBJ2-1|few|TRBV19
CASSLGEAAEQFF
TGTGCCAGTAGTCTAGGGGAAGCAGCTGAGCAGTTCTTC
>TRBD1|TRBJ2-7|few|TRBV7-3
CASSSQGQGSYEQYF
TGTGCCAGCAGCTCGCAGGGACAGGGTTCCTACGAGCAGTACTTC
>TRBD1|TRBJ1-1|.|TRBV10-3
CATGGQGVTEAFF
TGTGCCACAGGTGGACAGGGGGTCACTGAAGCTTTCTTT
>.|TRBJ2-7|many|TRBV14
CASSQERSGGRAYEQYF
TGTGCCAGCAGCCAAGAACGGTCCGGCGGACGGGCCTACGAGCAGTACTTC
>TRBD2|TRBJ2-1|medium-sized|TRBV24-1
CATGTTPLNEQFF
TGTGCCACCGGGACTACCCCTCTCAATGAGCAGTTCTTC
>.|TRBJ2-5|.|TRBV7-8
CASSPIRGWETQYF
TGTGCCAGCAGCCCTATCCGGGGATGGGAGACCCAGTACTTC
>.|TRBJ2-5|many|TRBV15
CATSTGGDRFETQYF
TGTGCCACCAGCACCGGAGGTGACAGGTTTGAGACCCAGTACTTC
>TRBD2|TRBJ2-7|.|TRBV4-1
CASSGTSSPSYEQYF
TGCGCCAGCAGCGGGACTAGCTCTCCCTCCTACGAGCAGTACTTC
>TRBD2|TRBJ2-1|.|TRBV24-1
CASGKAAGGYEQFF
TGTGCCTCGGGGAAAGCAGCGGGGGGCTACGAGCAGTTCTTC
>.|TRBJ1-1|few|TRBV10-2
CASSSLQEAFF
TGCGCCAGCAGTTCTCTACAGGAAGCTTTCTTT
>.|TRBJ1-5|many|TRBV28
CASRDWGQPQHF
TGTGCCAGCAGGGACTGGGGTCAGCCCCAGCATTTT
>TRBD1|TRBJ1-4|few|TRBV25-1
CASSEVAQGDEKLFF
TGTGCCAGCAGTGAAGTCGCCCAGGGGGATGAAAAACTGTTTTTT
>TRBD2|TRBJ2-3|many|TRBV19
CASSITSGSADTQYF
TGTGCCAGTAGTATAACTAGCGGGAGCGCAGATACGCAGTATTTT
>TRBD1|TRBJ1-1|.|TRBV18
CASSPNQGALNTEAFF
TGTGCCAGCTCACCAAACCAGGGGGCCTTGAACACTGAAGCTTTCTTT
>.|TRBJ1-2|.|TRBV20-1
CSAARSSGVIEGGGYTF
TGCAGTGCCGCTCGGTCGTCCGGAGTCATCGAAGGAGGCGGCTACACCTTC
>.|TRBJ1-2|.|TRBV29-1
CSDRKGSGNYGYTF
TGCAGCGACCGGAAGGGTAGTGGAAACTATGGCTACACCTTC
>.|TRBJ2-3|many|TRBV7-3
CASSPYSLGLSADTQYF
TGTGCCAGCAGCCCCTACTCCCTCGGGTTAAGCGCAGATACGCAGTATTTT
>TRBD2|TRBJ2-1|many|TRBV12-3/TRBV12-4
CASSTGTSDYNEQFF
TGTGCCAGCAGTACCGGGACTAGCGATTACAATGAGCAGTTCTTC
>.|TRBJ2-5|once|TRBV12-3/TRBV12-4
CASSQVMSEETQYF
TGTGCCAGCAGCCAAGTTATGAGCGAAGAGACCCAGTACTTC
>.|TRBJ2-6|.|TRBV9
CASSVEWVSSGANVLTF
TGTGCCAGCAGCGTAGAGTGGGTTAGCTCTGGGGCCAACGTCCTGACTTTC
>TRBD2|TRBJ2-5|few|TRBV6-1
CASSKGLAGVWETQYF
TGTGCCAGCAGTAAGGGACTAGCGGGAGTATGGGAGACCCAGTACTTC
>TRBD2|TRBJ2-7|.|TRBV20-1
CSARNLLAGASYEQYF
TGCAGTGCTCGCAATCTACTAGCGGGAGCCTCCTACGAGCAGTACTTC
>.|TRBJ2-5|many|TRBV6-5
CASSYRAREETQYF
TGTGCCAGCAGTTACCGTGCCAGGGAAGAGACCCAGTACTTC
>TRBD2|TRBJ2-3|.|TRBV6-1
CASSETAGGPDTQYF
TGTGCCAGCAGTGAAACTGCGGGAGGGCCAGATACGCAGTATTTT
>TRBD2|TRBJ2-7|.|TRBV7-9
CASSQRTSGSLWEQYF
TGTGCCAGCAGCCAGCGGACTAGCGGGAGTCTGTGGGAGCAGTACTTC
>.|TRBJ1-1|.|TRBV25-1
CASSEVANGRNTEAFF
TGTGCCAGCAGTGAAGTGGCGAACGGCAGGAACACTGAAGCTTTCTTT
>.|TRBJ2-5|medium-sized|TRBV6-5
CASRRATQETQYF
TGTGCCAGCAGGCGGGCCACTCAAGAGACCCAGTACTTC
>TRBD1|TRBJ2-2|.|TRBV15
CATRDRGTGELFF
TGTGCCACTAGAGACAGGGGCACCGGGGAGCTGTTTTTT
>TRBD1|TRBJ2-3|.|TRBV12-3/TRBV12-4
CASSSPPGQGADTQYF
TGTGCCAGCAGTTCACCCCCGGGACAGGGGGCAGATACGCAGTATTTT
>TRBD1|TRBJ1-5|.|TRBV11-2
CASSLGQHSNQPQHF
TGTGCCAGCAGCTTGGGACAGCATAGCAATCAGCCCCAGCATTTT
>.|TRBJ1-5|.|TRBV24-1
CATKTGVSNQPQHF
TGTGCCACCAAGACAGGAGTCAGCAATCAGCCCCAGCATTTT
>.|TRBJ1-2|.|TRBV7-8
CASSPGSANYGYTF
TGTGCCAGCAGCCCTGGGAGTGCTAACTATGGCTACACCTTC
>TRBD1|TRBJ2-2|.|TRBV15
CATSRAWDDRGGGELFF
TGTGCCACCAGCAGAGCCTGGGACGACAGGGGAGGCGGGGAGCTGTTTTTT
>.|TRBJ2-6|few|TRBV24-1
CATSDFDTYSGANVLTF
TGTGCCACCAGTGATTTCGATACGTACTCTGGGGCCAACGTCCTGACTTTC
>.|TRBJ1-2|few|TRBV29-1
CSVEDSSGPRNPNYGYTF
TGCAGCGTTGAAGATAGCTCGGGTCCGAGAAACCCTAACTATGGCTACACCTTC
>.|TRBJ2-7|.|TRBV9
CASSATDTYEQYF
TGTGCCAGCAGCGCGACAGACACCTACGAGCAGTACTTC
>.|TRBJ2-6|many|TRBV5-8
CASSLPGANVLTF
TGTGCCAGCAGCTTGCCTGGGGCCAACGTCCTGACTTTC
>TRBD1|TRBJ2-7|.|TRBV29-1
CSAGTGEGDEQYF
TGCAGCGCCGGGACAGGGGAGGGAGACGAGCAGTACTTC
>.|TRBJ1-5|many|TRBV20-1
CSASQGSNQPQHF
TGCAGTGCCTCCCAAGGAAGCAATCAGCCCCAGCATTTT
>TRBD1|TRBJ2-3|.|TRBV20-1
CSALDRGDADTQYF
TGCAGTGCCCTGGACAGGGGTGATGCAGATACGCAGTATTTT
>.|TRBJ2-2|.|TRBV6-5
CASSYSGKYTGELFF
TGTGCCAGCAGTTACTCTGGCAAATACACCGGGGAGCTGTTTTTT
>TRBD1|TRBJ2-6|once|TRBV29-1
CSVENRDRKVTGANVLTF
TGCAGCGTTGAAAACCGGGACAGGAAGGTGACTGGGGCCAACGTCCTGACTTTC
>.|TRBJ2-5|few|TRBV18
CASSHWTAQETQYF
TGTGCCAGCTCACACTGGACTGCTCAAGAGACCCAGTACTTC
>TRBD2|TRBJ2-1|few|TRBV6-5
CASSLGLEHTIYNEQFF
TGTGCCAGCAGTTTAGGACTAGAACACACCATTTACAATGAGCAGTTCTTC